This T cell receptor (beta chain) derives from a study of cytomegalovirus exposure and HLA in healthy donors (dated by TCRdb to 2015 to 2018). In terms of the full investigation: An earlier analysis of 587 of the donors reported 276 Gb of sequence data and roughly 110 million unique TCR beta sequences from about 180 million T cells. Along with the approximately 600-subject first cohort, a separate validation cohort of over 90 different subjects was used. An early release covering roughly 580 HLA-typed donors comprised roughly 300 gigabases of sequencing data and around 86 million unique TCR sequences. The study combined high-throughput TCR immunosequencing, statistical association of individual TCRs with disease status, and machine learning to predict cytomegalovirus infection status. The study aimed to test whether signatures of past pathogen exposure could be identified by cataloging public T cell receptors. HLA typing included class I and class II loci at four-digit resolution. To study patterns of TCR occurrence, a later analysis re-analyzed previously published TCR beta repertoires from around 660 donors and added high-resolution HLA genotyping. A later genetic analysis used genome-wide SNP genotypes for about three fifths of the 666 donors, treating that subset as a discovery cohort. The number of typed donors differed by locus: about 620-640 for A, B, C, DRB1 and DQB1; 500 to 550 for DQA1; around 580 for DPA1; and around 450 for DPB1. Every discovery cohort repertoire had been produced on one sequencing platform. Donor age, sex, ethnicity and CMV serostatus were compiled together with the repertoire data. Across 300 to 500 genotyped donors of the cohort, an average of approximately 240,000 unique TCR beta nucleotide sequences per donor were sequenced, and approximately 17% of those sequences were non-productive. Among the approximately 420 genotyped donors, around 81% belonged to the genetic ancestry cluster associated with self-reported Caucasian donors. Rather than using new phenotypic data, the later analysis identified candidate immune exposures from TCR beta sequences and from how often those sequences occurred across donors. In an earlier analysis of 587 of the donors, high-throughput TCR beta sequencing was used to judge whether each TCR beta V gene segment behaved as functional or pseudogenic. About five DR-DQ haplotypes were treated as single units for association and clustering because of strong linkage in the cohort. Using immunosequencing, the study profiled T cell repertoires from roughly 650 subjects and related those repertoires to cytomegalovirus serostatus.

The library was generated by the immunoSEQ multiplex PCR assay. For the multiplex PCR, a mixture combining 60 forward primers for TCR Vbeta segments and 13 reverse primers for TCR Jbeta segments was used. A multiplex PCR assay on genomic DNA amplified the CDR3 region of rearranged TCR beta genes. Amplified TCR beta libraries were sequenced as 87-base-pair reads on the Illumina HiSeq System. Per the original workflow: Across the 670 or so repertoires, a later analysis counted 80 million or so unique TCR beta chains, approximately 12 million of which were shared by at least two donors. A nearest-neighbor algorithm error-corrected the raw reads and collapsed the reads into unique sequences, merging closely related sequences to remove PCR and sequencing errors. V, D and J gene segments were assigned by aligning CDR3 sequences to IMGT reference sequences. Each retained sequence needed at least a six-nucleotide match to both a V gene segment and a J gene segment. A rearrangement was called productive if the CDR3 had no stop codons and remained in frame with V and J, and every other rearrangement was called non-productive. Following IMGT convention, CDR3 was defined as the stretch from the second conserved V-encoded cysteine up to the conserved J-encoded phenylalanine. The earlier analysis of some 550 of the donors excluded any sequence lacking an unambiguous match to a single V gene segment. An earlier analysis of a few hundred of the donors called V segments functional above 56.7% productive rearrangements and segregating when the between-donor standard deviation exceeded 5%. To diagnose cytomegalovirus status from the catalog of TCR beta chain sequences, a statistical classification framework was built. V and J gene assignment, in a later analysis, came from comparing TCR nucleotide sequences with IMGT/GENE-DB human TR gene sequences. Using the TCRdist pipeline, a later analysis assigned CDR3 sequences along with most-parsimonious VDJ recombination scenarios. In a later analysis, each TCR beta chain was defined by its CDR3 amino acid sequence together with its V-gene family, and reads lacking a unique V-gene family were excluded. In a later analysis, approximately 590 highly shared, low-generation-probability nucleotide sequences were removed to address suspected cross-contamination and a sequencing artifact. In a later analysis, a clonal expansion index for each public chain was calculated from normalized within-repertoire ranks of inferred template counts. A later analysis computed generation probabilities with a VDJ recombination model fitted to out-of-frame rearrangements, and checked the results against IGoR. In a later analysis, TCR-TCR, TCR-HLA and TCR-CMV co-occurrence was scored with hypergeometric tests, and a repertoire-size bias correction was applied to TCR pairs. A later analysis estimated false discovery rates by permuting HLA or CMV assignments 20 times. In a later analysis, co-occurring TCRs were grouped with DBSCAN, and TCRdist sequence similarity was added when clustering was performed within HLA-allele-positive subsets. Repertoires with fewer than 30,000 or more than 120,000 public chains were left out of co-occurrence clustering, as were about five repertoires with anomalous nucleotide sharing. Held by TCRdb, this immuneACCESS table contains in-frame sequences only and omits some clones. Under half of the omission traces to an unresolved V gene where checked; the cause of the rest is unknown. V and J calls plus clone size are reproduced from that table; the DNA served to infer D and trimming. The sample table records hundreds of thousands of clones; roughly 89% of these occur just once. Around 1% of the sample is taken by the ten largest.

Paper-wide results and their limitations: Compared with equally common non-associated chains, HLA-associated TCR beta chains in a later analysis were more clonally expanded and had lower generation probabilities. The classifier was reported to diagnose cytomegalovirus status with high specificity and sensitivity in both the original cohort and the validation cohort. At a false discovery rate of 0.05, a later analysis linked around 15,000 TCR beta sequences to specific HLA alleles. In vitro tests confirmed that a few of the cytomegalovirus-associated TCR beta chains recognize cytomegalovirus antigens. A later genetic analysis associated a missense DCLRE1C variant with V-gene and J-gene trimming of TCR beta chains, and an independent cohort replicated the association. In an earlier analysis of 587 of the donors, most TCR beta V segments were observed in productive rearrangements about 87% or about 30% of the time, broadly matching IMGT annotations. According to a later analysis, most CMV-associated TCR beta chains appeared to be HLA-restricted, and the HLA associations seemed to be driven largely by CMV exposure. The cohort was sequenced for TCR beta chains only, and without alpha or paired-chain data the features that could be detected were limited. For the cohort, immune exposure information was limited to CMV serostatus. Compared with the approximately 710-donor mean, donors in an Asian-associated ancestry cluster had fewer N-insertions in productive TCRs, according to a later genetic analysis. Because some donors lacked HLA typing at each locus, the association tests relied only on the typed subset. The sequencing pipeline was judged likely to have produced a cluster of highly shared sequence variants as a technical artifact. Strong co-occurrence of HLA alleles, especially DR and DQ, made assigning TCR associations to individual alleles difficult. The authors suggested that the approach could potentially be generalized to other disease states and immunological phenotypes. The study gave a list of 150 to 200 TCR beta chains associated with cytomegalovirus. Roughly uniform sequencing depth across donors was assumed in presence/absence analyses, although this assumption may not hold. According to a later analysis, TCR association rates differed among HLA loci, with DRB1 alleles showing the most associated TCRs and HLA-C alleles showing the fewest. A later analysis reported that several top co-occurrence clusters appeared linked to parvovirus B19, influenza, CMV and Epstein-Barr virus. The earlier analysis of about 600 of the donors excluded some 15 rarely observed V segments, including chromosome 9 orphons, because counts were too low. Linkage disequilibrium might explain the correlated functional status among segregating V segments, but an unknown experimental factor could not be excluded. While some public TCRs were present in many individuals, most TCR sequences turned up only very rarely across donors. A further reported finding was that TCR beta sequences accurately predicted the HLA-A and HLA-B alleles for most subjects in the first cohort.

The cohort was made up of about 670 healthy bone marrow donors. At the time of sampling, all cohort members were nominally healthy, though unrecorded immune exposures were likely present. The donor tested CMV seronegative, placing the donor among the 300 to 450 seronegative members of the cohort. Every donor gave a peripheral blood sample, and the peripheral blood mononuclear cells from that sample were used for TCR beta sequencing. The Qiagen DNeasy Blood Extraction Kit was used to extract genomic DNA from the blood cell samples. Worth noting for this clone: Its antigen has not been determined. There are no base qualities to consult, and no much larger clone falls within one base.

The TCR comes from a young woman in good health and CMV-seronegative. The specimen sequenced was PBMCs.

This receptor carries the CDR3 CSVLQLSSYEQYF. The DNA sequence is as follows: TGCAGCGTTTTACAGTTAAGCTCCTACGAGCAGTACTTC. The sequence links TRBV29-1 to TRBJ2-7, with no confident D gene call. From the cysteine through the phenylalanine, the CDR3 covers 13 amino acids. The DNA shown is the 39-base CDR3, in frame from base 1. The germline V gene supplies CDR1 SQVTM and CDR2 ANQGSEA. V is clipped by 5 bases and J by 0 bases, and the sequence between their germline boundaries is 11 bases long.